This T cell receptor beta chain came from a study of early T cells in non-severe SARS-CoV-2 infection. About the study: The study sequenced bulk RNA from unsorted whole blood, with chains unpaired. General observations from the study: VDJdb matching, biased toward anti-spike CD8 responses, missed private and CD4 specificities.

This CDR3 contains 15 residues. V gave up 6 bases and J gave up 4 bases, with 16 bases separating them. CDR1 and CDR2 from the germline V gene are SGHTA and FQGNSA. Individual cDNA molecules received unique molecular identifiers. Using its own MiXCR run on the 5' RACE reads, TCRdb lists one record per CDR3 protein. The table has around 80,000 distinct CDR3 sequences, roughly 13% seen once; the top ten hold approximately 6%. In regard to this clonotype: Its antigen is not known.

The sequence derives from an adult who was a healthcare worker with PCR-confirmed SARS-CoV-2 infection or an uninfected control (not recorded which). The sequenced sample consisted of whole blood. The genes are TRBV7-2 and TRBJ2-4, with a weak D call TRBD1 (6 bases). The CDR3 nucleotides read TGTGCCAGCAGTGATACAGGGTATGGAAAAAACATTCAGTACTTC. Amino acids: CASSDTGYGKNIQYF. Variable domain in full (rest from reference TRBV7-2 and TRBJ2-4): GAGVSQSPSNKVTEKGKDVELRCDPISGHTALYWYRQSLGQGLEFLIYFQGNSAPDKSGLPSDRFSAERTGGSVSTLTIQRTQQEDSAVYLCASSDTGYGKNIQYFGAGTRLSVL.